The clone carrying this T cell receptor beta chain was seen once. Its target is unknown. Germline and junction disagree at one end, which may indicate a read error. TCRdb re-called the reads with MiXCR, one entry per CDR3 protein. The profile covers around 170,000 distinct CDR3 sequences, with over 13% appearing a single time and roughly 30% taken by the ten largest. The data derive from a study of T cell repertoires in cytomegalovirus infection. Study background: Carrying CMV and the relevant HLA type showed in public TCR beta signatures.

Whole-study findings and limits: Summed frequency of public TCR beta families distinguished CMV carriers with the relevant HLA. In two of eight donors, the top clonotype was HLA-C-restricted CMV-specific.

This CDR3 is 12 amino acids long. The germline gives CDR1 LGHNT, CDR2 FRNRAP. The chain links TRBV12-5 to TRBJ2-3; 7 bases are a match to TRBD1. This TCR derives from a human donor in good health (CMV status not recorded). Some clones in this sample may be carry-over from other donors' samples. Material for sequencing was PBMCs. This chain's CDR3 is CASGPGTDTQSF. The CDR3 DNA reads TGTGCTAGTGGACCCGGGACAGATACGCAGTCTTTT.